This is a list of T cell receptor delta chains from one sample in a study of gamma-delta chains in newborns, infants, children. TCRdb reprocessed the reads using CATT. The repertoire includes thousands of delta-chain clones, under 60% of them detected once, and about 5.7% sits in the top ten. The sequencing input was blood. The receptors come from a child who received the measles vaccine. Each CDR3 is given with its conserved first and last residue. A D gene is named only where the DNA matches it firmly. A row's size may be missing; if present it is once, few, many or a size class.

TGTGCCTTTAGGTATCCCGATTACACCGATAAACTCATCTTT,CAFRYPDYTDKLIF,TRDJ1,.,TRDV3,medium-sized
TGTGCCTTAGGCCTTCCTGCTGTACTGGGGGCGTACACCGATAAACTCATCTTT,CALGLPAVLGAYTDKLIF,TRDJ1,.,TRDV3,.
TGTGCAGCAAGCGCGCGGATCACCCTCCAAGCTACTGGGGGCGATAAACTCATCTTT,CAASARITLQATGGDKLIF,TRDJ1,TRDD3,TRAV29/DV5,.
TGTGCCTGTGACCCTATTCCTAGCACTGCTGGGGATTACACCGATAAACTCATCTTT,CACDPIPSTAGDYTDKLIF,TRDJ1,.,TRDV2,medium-sized
TGCGCCTGTGACGTACTGGAGGACACCGATAAACTCATCTTT,CACDVLEDTDKLIF,TRDJ1,.,TRDV2,once
TGTGCTCTTGGGGAACTTTCGTACCCTACGTCGACCGAGGGGCTAGATAAACTCATCTTT,CALGELSYPTSTEGLDKLIF,TRDJ1,.,TRDV1,.
TGTGCTCTTGGGGAACCGCCAGACTGGGGGATAAAGTACACCGATAAACTCATCTTT,CALGEPPDWGIKYTDKLIF,TRDJ1,TRDD3,TRDV1,.
TGTGCCTGTGACATACTGGGGGAGTACACCGATAAACTCATCTTT,CACDILGEYTDKLIF,TRDJ1,TRDD3,TRDV2,few
TGTGCCTGTGACACCGTACTGGGGGATACCGGCTGGGACACCCGACAGATGTTTTTC,CACDTVLGDTGWDTRQMFF,TRDJ3,TRDD3,TRDV2,once
TGTGCTCTTGGGGAACTACCTACCAGCCCCAACTACCGGGATGGGATTTTCCCCGATAAACTCATCTTT,CALGELPTSPNYRDGIFPDKLIF,TRDJ1,.,TRDV1,.
TGTGCTCTTGGGGAACGGGCCCCCCTCCTACTGGGGGGTGACGATAAACTCATCTTT,CALGERAPLLLGGDDKLIF,TRDJ1,TRDD3,TRDV1,.
TGTGCCTGTGACACCGTGGGGGGTTCGTACGCCGATAAACTCATCTTT,CACDTVGGSYADKLIF,TRDJ1,.,TRDV2,.
TGTGCCTGTGACACTGGGGGATGCGGGAGCTGGGACACCCGACAGATGTTTTTC,CACDTGGCGSWDTRQMFF,TRDJ3,TRDD3,TRDV2,.
TGTGCTCTTGGGGCCCCTTCCTTCGAACTGGGGGCTCCGTACACCGATAAACTCATCTTT,CALGAPSFELGAPYTDKLIF,TRDJ1,.,TRDV1,.
TGTGCTCTTGGGACCCCGGCCTTCCTACTAGGTGGGGGATACGGGCCCGATAAACTCATCTTT,CALGTPAFLLGGGYGPDKLIF,TRDJ1,TRDD3,TRDV1,few
TGTGCCTTTATGGGGGCGTACTGGGGGAGATACACCGATAAACTCATCTTT,CAFMGAYWGRYTDKLIF,TRDJ1,TRDD3,TRDV3,few
TGTGCTCTTGGGGAACTGGTACTGGGGGATGAGGTGAACAACGATAAACTCATCTTT,CALGELVLGDEVNNDKLIF,TRDJ1,TRDD3,TRDV1,few
TGTGCCTGTGACATCGTCCTGGGGGATACCATGTACACCGATAAACTCATCTTT,CACDIVLGDTMYTDKLIF,TRDJ1,TRDD3,TRDV2,few
TGTGCCTGCGACACCTTACTGGGGATGAAGCCCTCCTGGGACACCCGACAGATGTTTTTC,CACDTLLGMKPSWDTRQMFF,TRDJ3,TRDD3,TRDV2,.
TGTGCCTGTGACCCCCTTGGAGGGGGGATACGCAAACTCATCTTT,CACDPLGGGIRKLIF,TRDJ1,TRDD3,TRDV2,few
TGTGCCTGTGACCACGTATTGAATGGGGGATACGCGCGAACCGATAAACTCATTTTT,CACDHVLNGGYARTDKLIF,TRDJ1,TRDD3,TRDV2,.
TGTGCCTGTGACAGTCTTACTGGGGGATACCCTACCGATAAACTCATCTTT,CACDSLTGGYPTDKLIF,TRDJ1,TRDD3,TRDV2,large
TGTGCTCTTGGGGTCTTTTCCCTTCCTACTCATTGGGGGATCTGGCAGATCGATAAACTCATCTTT,CALGVFSLPTHWGIWQIDKLIF,TRDJ1,.,TRDV1,.
TGTGCCTTTAGTCGAGGCCTGGCGCAGTACTGGGGGATACGCGCCGATAAACTCATCTTT,CAFSRGLAQYWGIRADKLIF,TRDJ1,TRDD3,TRDV3,.
TGTGCTCTTGGGGAACTTCTCCCCCTACGACGAAGGAGCACCGATAAACTCATCTTT,CALGELLPLRRRSTDKLIF,TRDJ1,.,TRDV1,few
TGTGCCTTGAGGATTCCTACATCTGGGGGACAGAAACTCATCTTT,CALRIPTSGGQKLIF,TRDJ1,.,TRDV3,.
TGTGCCTGTGACACTGGGGGATATTCCTCCTGGGACACCCGACAGATGTTTTTC,CACDTGGYSSWDTRQMFF,TRDJ3,TRDD3,TRDV2,medium-sized
TGTGCCTGTGACACCGGAGGGCCCTTCTCCTGGGACACCCGACAGATGTTTTTC,CACDTGGPFSWDTRQMFF,TRDJ3,.,TRDV2,large
TGTGCTCTTGGGGAACTTCTTTTTGTACTGGGGATACGGAGACTCATCTTT,CALGELLFVLGIRRLIF,TRDJ1,TRDD3,TRDV1,.